The T cell receptor beta chain described here comes from a study of T cell responses to AZD1222 COVID-19 vaccine. Findings of the study overall: When two AZD1222 doses had been given, Spike-specific TCR breadth and depth rose. Repertoire sampling happened only post peak T cell response. A reported finding is that nearly half of spike-specific TCRs target unmutated variant regions.

Assay: immunoSEQ multiplex PCR; the TCRdb copy retains only in-frame clones and omits some. The sample consists of 150,000 to 200,000 clones, more than 80% of them appearing once. With respect to this clone: What it binds is not known.

With 3 bases removed from V and 3 bases from J, the gap between germline ends came to 9 bases. CDR1 is LNHDA, CDR2 SQIVND, per germline (reference sequence). CDR3 size: 15 residues. V gene TRBV19 combines with J gene TRBJ2-6; D not resolved. The sequence was obtained from an adult who received the MenACWY meningococcal vaccine as a control. Source: peripheral blood, taken 28 days after the second dose of the MenACWY control vaccine. CDR3 in amino acids: CASSIEGFGANVLTF. CDR3 nucleotides: TGTGCCAGTAGTATCGAAGGGTTTGGGGCCAACGTCCTGACTTTC.